One and the same sample provided the 27 T cell receptor beta chains below, sequenced in a study of T cells expressing NK-cell markers. TCRdb reanalyzed the 5' RACE reads, giving one entry per CDR3 protein sequence and no DNA. This repertoire includes about 460,000 distinct CDR3 sequences. Material: blood T cells: a sorted CD56 or NKG2C T cell subset, CD4+ or CD8+ T cells, or bulk PBMC T cells (not recorded which). These receptors all stem from a woman aged 45-65 years in good health.

V and J are TRBV11-2 and TRBJ2-3. CDR1 is SGHAT and CDR2 is FQNNGV in the germline V gene. The CDR3 length is 15 residues. The CDR3 spells CASSLDLLSTDTQYF.

This chain uses TRBV15 with TRBJ2-2; the D gene TCRdb calls, TRBD2, cannot be checked with no DNA. Germline V gene data show CDR1 as LNHNV and CDR2 as YYDKDF (reference sequence). The CDR3 spans 18 residues. CDR3 amino acids: CATSGRTSGSIETGELFF.

V gene TRBV5-1 combines with J gene TRBJ1-1. The CDR3 extends over 16 amino acids. Germline V gives CDR1 SGHRS, CDR2 YFSETQ. CDR3 residues: CASSLARLERNTEAFF.

The chain recombines TRBV9 with TRBJ2-3; TCRdb proposes TRBD1, but this gene call is untestable without DNA. The CDR3 runs to 15 residues. CDR1 and CDR2 from the germline V gene are SGDLS and YYNGEE. The CDR3 sequence is CASSPRTGGSDTQYF.

Here the CDR3 reads CSARDQGHNEQFF. The chain couples TRBV20-1 to TRBJ2-1; no DNA is available, so the TRBD2 call from TCRdb remains unchecked. Looked up from germline, CDR1 is DFQATT and CDR2 is SNEGSKA (reference sequence). The CDR3 sequence is 13 residues long.

The chain links TRBV29-1 to TRBJ2-1; the TCRdb D gene call, TRBD2, has no DNA to confirm it. CDR3 size: 15 residues. From germline, CDR1 is SQVTM and CDR2 ANQGSEA. The CDR3 spells CSVVLVAGGFDEQFF.

The rearrangement links TRBV3-1 to TRBJ2-5; without DNA, the TCRdb call of TRBD1 cannot be checked. This CDR3 region has 16 residues. CDR1 is LGHDT, CDR2 YNNKEL, per germline (reference sequence). CDR3 loop: CASSQRRVADRETQYF.

The chain links TRBV7-6 to TRBJ2-1; the TCRdb D gene call, TRBD1, has no DNA to confirm it. Germline CDR1 and CDR2: SGHVS and FNYEAQ. The length of the CDR3 is 14 residues. The CDR3 protein is CASSLKGVHNEQFF.

The CDR3 loop is CANRPGTASYEQYF. The chain carries TRBV12-3 or TRBV12-4 and TRBJ2-7; without DNA, the TCRdb call of TRBD1 cannot be checked. This CDR3 contains 14 residues.

The V and J genes are TRBV20-1 and TRBJ1-5; TCRdb's assignment of TRBD1 cannot be checked, as there is no DNA. From germline, CDR1 is DFQATT and CDR2 SNEGSKA (reference sequence). The CDR3 is 17 residues long. The CDR3 sequence is CSARGPLGGRSNQPQHF.

This sequence joins TRBV20-1 and TRBJ2-3; without DNA, the TCRdb call of TRBD2 cannot be checked. This CDR3 comprises 17 residues. CDR1 and CDR2 (germline): DFQATT, SNEGSKA (reference sequence). The CDR3 protein is CSASLPTSLPSTDTQYF.

CDR3 sequence reads: CATSDPVGPNGYTF. The chain employs TRBV24-1 and TRBJ1-2; TCRdb designates TRBD1, a call that cannot be tested without DNA. Germline V gene data show CDR1 as KGHDR and CDR2 as SFDVKD. The CDR3 is 14 amino acids.

V usage is TRBV3-1 and J usage is TRBJ2-2; TCRdb returns TRBD2, unconfirmable since there is no DNA. CDR1 is LGHDT and CDR2 is YNNKEL in the germline V gene (reference sequence). The CDR3 spans 13 residues. CDR3 protein: CASSMTRKGELFF. Combining the CDR3 with reference TRBV3-1 and TRBJ2-2 gives the whole variable domain DTAVSQTPKYLVTQMGNDKSIKCEQNLGHDTMYWYKQDSKKFLKIMFSYNNKELIINETVPNRFSPKSPDKAHLNLHINSLELGDSAVYFCASSMTRKGELFFGEGSRLTVL.

The V call is TRBV5-5, the J call TRBJ1-6; checking the TCRdb D call of TRBD1 is not possible without DNA. Germline V gives CDR1 SGHKS, CDR2 YYEKEE (reference sequence). This CDR3 has 12 amino acids. CDR3 residues: CASSRDLSPLHF.

The chain joins TRBV11-3 to TRBJ1-1; TCRdb's D call of TRBD1 is untestable without DNA. The CDR3 is 13 residues long. Germline V gives CDR1 SGHNT, CDR2 YENEEA. The CDR3: CASRGRVMPEAFF. Full variable domain (outside the CDR3, taken from reference TRBV11-3 and TRBJ1-1): EAGVVQSPRYKIIEKKQPVAFWCNPISGHNTLYWYLQNLGQGPELLIRYENEEAVDDSQLPKDRFSAERLKGVDSTLKIQPAELGDSAVYLCASRGRVMPEAFFGQGTRLTVV.

The chain recombines TRBV5-4 with TRBJ1-4. Germline assignment: CDR1 SGHNT and CDR2 YYREEE (reference sequence). The CDR3 totals 14 residues. CDR3 amino acids: CASSRIETNEKLFF. The whole variable domain, remainder taken from reference TRBV5-4 and TRBJ1-4, is ETGVTQSPTHLIKTRGQQVTLRCSSQSGHNTVSWYQQALGQGPQFIFQYYREEENGRGNFPPRFSGLQFPNYSSELNVNALELDDSALYLCASSRIETNEKLFFGSGTQLSVL.

This chain connects TRBV11-2 to TRBJ2-7; TCRdb reports TRBD1, a call that lacks DNA to check it against. CDR3 length: 18 amino acids. CDR1 and CDR2 (germline): SGHAT, FQNNGV. The CDR3 loop reads CASSLRGMGQRDSYEQYF.

V usage is TRBV7-2 and J usage is TRBJ2-1; TCRdb's D gene call, TRBD1, goes unchecked for lack of DNA. CDR3 length: 14 amino acids. Germline CDR1 SGHTA, CDR2 FQGNSA. The CDR3 sequence is CASSRGPLTPEQFF. The entire variable domain, with the rest obtained from reference TRBV7-2 and TRBJ2-1, is as follows: GAGVSQSPSNKVTEKGKDVELRCDPISGHTALYWYRQSLGQGLEFLIYFQGNSAPDKSGLPSDRFSAERTGGSVSTLTIQRTQQEDSAVYLCASSRGPLTPEQFFGPGTRLTVL.

The genes are TRBV5-1 and TRBJ2-1; there is no DNA to check the TCRdb D call of TRBD2. The V gene's germline CDR1 is SGHRS and CDR2 YFSETQ. The CDR3 loop spans 15 amino acids. CDR3 loop: CASSLYSGGHNEQFF.

J is TRBJ2-1 and V is TRBV5-1; absent DNA, TCRdb's TRBD1 call cannot be checked. Germline CDR1 reads SGHRS; CDR2 reads YFSETQ. The CDR3 is 13 residues long. CDR3 residues: CASSRTTGDEQFF. Complete variable domain (other parts from reference TRBV5-1 and TRBJ2-1): KAGVTQTPRYLIKTRGQQVTLSCSPISGHRSVSWYQQTPGQGLQFLFEYFSETQRNKGNFPGRFSGRQFSNSRSEMNVSTLELGDSALYLCASSRTTGDEQFFGPGTRLTVL.

This chain's CDR3 is CASSEDRFGSSYEQYF. The chain combines TRBV2 with TRBJ2-7; TCRdb's D call of TRBD1 is untestable without DNA. This CDR3 contains 16 residues. The germline V gene has CDR1 SNHLY and CDR2 FYNNEI.

The J gene is TRBJ2-3, the V gene TRBV20-1; TCRdb indicates TRBD1, and absent DNA this call remains unverified. Germline CDR1 reads DFQATT; CDR2 reads SNEGSKA (reference sequence). This CDR3 has 17 amino acids. This chain's CDR3 is CSAREPSGTGGTDTQYF.

The chain joins TRBV27 to TRBJ1-2; TCRdb names TRBD1, which stays unverified in the absence of DNA. The CDR3 loop spans 15 amino acids. The germline V gene has CDR1 MNHEY and CDR2 SMNVEV (reference sequence). This CDR3 is CASSLTVTRDHGYTF.

V and J are TRBV7-2 and TRBJ2-4; the D call of TRBD1 rests on TCRdb alone, since no DNA is present to check it. The length of the CDR3 is 16 residues. CDR1 is SGHTA, CDR2 FQGNSA, per germline. The CDR3 loop reads CASSLAPQGVANIQYF. Together with reference TRBV7-2 and TRBJ2-4, the CDR3 gives the full variable domain: GAGVSQSPSNKVTEKGKDVELRCDPISGHTALYWYRQSLGQGLEFLIYFQGNSAPDKSGLPSDRFSAERTGGSVSTLTIQRTQQEDSAVYLCASSLAPQGVANIQYFGAGTRLSVL.

The rearrangement joins TRBV10-2 to TRBJ1-4; TCRdb's D call, TRBD1, is unchecked because there is no DNA. The CDR3 runs 16 residues. Germline CDR1 is WSHSY and CDR2 is SAAADI. This CDR3 reads CATSHRSDRLDEKLFF.

The chain employs TRBV12-3 or TRBV12-4 and TRBJ2-7; the D call from TCRdb, TRBD1, cannot be confirmed without DNA. This CDR3 is built from 14 residues. CDR3 residues: CASTIYGGQDEQYF.

This chain connects TRBV5-1 to TRBJ2-5. Per the germline V gene, CDR1 is SGHRS and CDR2 is YFSETQ. There are 15 residues in the CDR3. The CDR3: CASSLARAGEETQYF.